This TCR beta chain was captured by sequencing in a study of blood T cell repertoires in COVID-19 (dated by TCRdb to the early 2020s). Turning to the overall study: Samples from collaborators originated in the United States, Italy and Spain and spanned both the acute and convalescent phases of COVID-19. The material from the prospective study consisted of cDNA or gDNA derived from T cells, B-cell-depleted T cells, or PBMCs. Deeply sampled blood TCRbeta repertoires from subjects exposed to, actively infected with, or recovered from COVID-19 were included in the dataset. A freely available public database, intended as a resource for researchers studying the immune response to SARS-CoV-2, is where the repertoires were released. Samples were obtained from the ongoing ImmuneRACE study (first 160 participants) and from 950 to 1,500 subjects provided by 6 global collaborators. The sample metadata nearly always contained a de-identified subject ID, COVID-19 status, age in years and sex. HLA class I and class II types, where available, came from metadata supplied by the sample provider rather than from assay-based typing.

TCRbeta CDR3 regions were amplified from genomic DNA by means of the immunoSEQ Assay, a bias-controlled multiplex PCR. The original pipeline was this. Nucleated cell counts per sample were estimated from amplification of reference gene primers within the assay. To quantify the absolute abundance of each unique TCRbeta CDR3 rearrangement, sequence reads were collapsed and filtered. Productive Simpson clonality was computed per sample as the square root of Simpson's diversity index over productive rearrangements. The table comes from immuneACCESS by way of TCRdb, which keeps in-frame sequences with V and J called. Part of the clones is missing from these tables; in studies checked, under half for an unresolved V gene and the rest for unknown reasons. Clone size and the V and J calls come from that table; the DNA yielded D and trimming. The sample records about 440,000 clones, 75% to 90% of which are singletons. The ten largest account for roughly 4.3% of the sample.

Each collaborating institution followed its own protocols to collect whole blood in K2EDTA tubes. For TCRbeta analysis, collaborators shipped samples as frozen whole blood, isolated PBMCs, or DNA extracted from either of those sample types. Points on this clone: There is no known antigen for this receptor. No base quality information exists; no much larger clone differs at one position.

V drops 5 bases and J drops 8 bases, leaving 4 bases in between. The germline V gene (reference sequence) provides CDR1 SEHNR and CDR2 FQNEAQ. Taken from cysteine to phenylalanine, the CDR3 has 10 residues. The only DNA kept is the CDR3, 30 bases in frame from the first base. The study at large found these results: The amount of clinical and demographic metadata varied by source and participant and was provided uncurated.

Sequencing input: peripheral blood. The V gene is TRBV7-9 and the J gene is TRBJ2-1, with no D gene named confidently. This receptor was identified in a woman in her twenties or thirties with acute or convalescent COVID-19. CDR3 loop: CASSLDEQFF. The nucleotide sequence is TGTGCCAGCAGCCTCGATGAGCAGTTCTTC.